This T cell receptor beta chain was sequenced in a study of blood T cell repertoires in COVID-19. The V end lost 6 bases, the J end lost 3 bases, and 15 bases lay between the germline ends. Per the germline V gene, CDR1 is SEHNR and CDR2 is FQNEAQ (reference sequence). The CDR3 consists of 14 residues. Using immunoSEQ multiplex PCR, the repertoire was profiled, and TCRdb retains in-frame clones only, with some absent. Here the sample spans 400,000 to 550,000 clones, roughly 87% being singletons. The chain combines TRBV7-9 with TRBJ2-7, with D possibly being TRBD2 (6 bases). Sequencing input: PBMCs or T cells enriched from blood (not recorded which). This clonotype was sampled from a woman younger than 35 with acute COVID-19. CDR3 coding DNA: TGTGCCAGCAGGCTAGGGGCTAGCGACTACGAGCAGTACTTC. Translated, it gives CASRLGASDYEQYF.